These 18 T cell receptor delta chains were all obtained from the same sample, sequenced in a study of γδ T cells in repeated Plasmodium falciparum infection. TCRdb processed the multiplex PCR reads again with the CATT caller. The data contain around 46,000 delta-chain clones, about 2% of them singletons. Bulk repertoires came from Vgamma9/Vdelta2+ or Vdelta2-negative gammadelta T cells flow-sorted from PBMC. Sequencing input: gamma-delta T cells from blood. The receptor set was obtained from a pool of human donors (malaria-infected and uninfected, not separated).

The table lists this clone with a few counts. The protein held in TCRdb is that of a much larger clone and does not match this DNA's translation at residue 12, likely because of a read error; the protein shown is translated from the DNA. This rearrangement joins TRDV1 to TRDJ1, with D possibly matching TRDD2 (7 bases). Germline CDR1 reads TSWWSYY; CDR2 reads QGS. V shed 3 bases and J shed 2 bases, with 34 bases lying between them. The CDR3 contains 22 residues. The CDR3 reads CALGEISYLYWEIRSPTDKLIF. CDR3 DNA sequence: TGTGCTCTTGGGGAGATTTCCTACTTGTACTGGGAGATACGTTCACCGACCGATAAACTCATCTTT.

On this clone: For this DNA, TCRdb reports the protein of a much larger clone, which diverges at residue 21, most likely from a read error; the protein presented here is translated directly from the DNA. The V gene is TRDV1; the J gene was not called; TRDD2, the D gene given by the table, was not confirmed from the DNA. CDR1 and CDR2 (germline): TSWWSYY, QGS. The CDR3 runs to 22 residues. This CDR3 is CALGELHTTRLPTFSFTDKLTF. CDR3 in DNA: TGTGCTCTTGGGGAACTGCATACCACCCGCCTTCCTACTTTCAGTTTTACCGATAAACTCACCTTT.

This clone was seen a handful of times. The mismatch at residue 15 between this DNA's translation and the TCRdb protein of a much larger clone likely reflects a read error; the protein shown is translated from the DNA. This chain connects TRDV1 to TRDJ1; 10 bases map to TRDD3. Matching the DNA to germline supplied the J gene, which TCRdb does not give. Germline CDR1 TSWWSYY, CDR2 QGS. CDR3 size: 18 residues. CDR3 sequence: CALGEPSRLGDNPDELIF. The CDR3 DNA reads TGTGCTCTTGGGGAACCCTCACGCCTGGGGGATAATCCCGATGAACTCATCTTT.

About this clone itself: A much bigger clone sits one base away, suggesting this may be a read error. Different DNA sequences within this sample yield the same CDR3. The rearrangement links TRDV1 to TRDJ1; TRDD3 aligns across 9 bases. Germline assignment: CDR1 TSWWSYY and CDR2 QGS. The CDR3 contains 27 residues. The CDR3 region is CALGEPIPTHTTNGDTLPNWYTDKLIF. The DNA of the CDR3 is TGTGCTCTTGGGGAACCAATACCCACTCACACCACAAATGGGGATACGCTCCCCAACTGGTACACCGATAAACTCATCTTC.

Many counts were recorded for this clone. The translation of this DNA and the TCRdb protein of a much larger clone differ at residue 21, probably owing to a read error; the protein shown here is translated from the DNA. CDR3 loop: CALGELSFPTVRLLGENTDKPIF. CDR3 nucleotides: TGTGCTCTTGGGGAACTAAGCTTCCCTACGGTACGTCTACTGGGGGAAAACACCGATAAACCCATCTTT. The V gene is given as TRDV1, and no J gene call is available; the table's D gene call, TRDD3, was not cross checked with the DNA. CDR1 is TSWWSYY and CDR2 is QGS in the germline V gene. The CDR3 covers 23 residues.

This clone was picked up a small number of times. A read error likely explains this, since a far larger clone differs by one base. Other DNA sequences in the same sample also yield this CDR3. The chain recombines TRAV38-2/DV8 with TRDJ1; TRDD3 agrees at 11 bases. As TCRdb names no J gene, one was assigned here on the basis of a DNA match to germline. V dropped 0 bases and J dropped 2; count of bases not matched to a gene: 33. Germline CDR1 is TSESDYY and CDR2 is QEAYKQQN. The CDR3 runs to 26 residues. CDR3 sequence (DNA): TGTGCTTATAGGAGCGTGATTTATTCCCTCCGCTGGGGGATACTAAGGTGGAGGACAGGAACCGATAAACTCATCTTT. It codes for CAYRSVIYSLRWGILRWRTGTDKLIF.

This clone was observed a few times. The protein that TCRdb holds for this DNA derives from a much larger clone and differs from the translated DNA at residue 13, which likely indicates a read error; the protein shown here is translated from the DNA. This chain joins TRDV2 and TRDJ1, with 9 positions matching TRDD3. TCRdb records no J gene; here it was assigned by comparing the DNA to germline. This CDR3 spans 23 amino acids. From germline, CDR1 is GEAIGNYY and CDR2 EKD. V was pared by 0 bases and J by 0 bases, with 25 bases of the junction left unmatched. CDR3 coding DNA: TGTGCCTGTGACACCGTGGAGAGCCGGCTGGGGGATCCTGGCGGTCCTAACACCGATAAACTCATCTTT. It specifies CACDTVESRLGDPGGPNTDKLIF.

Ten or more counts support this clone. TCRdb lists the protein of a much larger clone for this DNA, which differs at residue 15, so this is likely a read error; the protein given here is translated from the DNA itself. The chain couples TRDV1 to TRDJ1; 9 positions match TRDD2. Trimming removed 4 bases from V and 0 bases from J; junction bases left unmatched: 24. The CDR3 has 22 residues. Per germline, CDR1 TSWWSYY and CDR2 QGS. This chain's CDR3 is CALGGPAFLRNWGWGYTDKLIF. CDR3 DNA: TGTGCTCTTGGGGGTCCCGCCTTCCTACGAAACTGGGGATGGGGGTACACCGATAAACTCATCTTT.

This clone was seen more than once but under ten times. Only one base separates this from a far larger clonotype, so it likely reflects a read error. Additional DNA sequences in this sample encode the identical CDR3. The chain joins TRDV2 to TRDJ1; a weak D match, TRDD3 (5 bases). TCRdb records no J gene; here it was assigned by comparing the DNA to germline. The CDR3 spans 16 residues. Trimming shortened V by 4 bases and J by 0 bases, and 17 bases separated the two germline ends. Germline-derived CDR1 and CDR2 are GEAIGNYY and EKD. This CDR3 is CACDLLGDGYTDKLIF. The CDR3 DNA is TGTGCCTGTGATCTCCTGGGAGATGGGTACACCGATAAACTCATCTTT.

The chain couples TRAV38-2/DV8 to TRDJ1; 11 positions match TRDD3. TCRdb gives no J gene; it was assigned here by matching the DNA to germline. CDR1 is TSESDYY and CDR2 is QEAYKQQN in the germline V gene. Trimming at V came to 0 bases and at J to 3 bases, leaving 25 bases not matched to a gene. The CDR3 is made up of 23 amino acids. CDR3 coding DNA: TGTGCTTATAGGAGCGCGAGACGTTGGGACCCTTTACTGGGGGATAACTTCGCCGATAAACTCATCTTT. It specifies CAYRSARRWDPLLGDNFADKLIF.

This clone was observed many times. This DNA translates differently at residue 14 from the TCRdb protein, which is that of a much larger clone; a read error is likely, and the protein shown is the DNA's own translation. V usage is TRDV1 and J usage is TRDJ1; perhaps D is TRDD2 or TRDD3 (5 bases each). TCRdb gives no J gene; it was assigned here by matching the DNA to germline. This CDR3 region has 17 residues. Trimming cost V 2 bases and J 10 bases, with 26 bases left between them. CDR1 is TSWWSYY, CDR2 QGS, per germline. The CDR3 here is CALGESIPFIQGFGLIF. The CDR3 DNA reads TGTGCTCTTGGGGAATCGATTCCTTTTATCCAGGGATTTGGACTCATCTTT.

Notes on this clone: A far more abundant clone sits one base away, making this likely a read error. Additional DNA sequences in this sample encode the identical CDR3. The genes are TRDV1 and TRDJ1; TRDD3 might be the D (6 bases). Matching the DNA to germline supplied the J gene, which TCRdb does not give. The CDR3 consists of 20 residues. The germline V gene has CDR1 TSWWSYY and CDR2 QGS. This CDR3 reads CALPHQHNSPATGWTDKLIF. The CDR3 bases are TGCGCTCTTCCACACCAACATAATTCCCCTGCTACTGGGTGGACCGATAAACTCATCTTT.

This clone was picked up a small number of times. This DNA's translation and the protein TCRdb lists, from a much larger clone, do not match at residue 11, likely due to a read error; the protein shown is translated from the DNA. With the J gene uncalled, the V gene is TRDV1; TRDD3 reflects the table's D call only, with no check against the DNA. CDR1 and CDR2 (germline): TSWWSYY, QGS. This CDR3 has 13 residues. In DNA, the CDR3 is TGTGCTCTTGGGGAACTCTACGTGGGTAAATTCATCTTT. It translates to CALGELYVGKFIF.

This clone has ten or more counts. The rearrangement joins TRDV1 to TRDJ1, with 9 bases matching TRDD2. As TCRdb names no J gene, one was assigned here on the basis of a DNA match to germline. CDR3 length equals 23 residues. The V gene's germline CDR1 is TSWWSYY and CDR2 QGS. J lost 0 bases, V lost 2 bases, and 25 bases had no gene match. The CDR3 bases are TGTGCTCTTGGGGAATTCCTTCCTACGTATACTGGGGCCCACCTGCGAGACACCGATAAACTCATCTTT. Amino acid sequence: CALGEFLPTYTGAHLRDTDKLIF.

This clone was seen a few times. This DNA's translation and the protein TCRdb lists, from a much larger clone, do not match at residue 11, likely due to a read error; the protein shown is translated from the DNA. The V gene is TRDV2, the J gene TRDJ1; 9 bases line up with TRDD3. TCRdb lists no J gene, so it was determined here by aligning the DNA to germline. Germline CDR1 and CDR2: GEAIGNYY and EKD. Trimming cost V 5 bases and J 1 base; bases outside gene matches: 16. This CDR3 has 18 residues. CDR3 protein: CACVIGLLGDGITDKLIF. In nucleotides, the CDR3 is TGTGCCTGTGTGATTGGTTTACTGGGGGACGGAATCACCGATAAACTCATCTTT.

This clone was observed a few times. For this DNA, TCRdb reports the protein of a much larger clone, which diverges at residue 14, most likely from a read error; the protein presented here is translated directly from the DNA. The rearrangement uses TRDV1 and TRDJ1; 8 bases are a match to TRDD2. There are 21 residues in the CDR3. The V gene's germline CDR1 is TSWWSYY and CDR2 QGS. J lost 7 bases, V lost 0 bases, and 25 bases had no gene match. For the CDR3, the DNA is TGTGCTCTTGGGGAACTCCCCACCTTCCTAATCACTTTCTGTGGAAACGGTAAACTCATCTTT. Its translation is CALGELPTFLITFCGNGKLIF.

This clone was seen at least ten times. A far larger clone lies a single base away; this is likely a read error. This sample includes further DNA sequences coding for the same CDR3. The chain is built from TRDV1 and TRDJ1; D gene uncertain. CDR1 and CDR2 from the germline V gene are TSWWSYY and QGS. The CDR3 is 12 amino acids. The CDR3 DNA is TGTGCTCTTGGGGAACCCCGAGGCGAACTAATCTTT. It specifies CALGEPRGELIF.

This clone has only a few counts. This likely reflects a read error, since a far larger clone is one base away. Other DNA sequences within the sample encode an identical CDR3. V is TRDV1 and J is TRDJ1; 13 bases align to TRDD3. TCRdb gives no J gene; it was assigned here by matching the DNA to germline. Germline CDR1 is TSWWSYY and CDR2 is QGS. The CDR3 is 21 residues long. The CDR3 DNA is TGTGCCCTTGGGGAAGGTCAACTATCCGTACTGGGGGATACGTACACCGATAAACTCATCTTT. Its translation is CALGEGQLSVLGDTYTDKLIF.